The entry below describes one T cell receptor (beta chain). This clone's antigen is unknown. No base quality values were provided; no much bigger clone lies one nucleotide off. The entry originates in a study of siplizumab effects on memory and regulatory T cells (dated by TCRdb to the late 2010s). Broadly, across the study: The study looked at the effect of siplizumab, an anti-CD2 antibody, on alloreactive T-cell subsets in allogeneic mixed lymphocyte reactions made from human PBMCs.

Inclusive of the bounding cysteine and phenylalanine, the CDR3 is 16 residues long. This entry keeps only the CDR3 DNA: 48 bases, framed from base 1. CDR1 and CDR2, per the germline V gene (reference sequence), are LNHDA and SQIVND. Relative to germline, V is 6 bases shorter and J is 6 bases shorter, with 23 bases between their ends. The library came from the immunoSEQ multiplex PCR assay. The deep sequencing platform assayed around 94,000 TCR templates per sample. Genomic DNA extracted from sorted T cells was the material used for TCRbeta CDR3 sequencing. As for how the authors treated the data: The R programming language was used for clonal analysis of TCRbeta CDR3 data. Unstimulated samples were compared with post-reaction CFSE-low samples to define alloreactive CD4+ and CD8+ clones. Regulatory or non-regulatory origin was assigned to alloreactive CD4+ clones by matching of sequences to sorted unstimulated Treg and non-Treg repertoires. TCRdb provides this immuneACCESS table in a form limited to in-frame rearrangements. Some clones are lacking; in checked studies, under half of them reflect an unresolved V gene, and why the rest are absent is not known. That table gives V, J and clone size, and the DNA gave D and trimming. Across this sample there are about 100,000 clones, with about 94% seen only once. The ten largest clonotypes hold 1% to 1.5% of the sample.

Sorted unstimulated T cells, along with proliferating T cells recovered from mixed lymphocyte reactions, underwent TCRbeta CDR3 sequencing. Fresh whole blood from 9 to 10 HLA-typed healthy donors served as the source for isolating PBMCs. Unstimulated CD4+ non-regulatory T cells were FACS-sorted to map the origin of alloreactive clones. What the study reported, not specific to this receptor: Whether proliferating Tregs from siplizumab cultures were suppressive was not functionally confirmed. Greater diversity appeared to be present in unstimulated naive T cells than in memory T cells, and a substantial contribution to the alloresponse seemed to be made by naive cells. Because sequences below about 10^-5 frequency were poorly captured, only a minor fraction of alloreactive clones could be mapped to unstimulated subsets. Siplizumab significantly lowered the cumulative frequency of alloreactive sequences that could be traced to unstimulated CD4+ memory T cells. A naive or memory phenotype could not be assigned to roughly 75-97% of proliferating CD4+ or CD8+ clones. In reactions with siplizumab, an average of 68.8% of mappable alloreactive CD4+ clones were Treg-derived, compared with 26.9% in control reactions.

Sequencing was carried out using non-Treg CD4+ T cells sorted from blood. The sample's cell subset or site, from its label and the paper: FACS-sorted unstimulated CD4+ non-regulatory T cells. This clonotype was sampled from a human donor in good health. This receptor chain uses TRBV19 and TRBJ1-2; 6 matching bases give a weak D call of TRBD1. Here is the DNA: TGTGCCAGTAGCCGGAAGGGGGGAGAATCGATTAATGGCTACACCTTC. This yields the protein CASSRKGGESINGYTF.